Following are 28 T cell receptor beta chains from one sample sequenced in a study of blood T cells in healthy people across ages (dated by TCRdb to about 2015). The library relied on 5' RACE. Sequencing was carried out with an Illumina HiSeq 2500. A second PCR of roughly 6 to 12 cycles was run with a J-beta primer mix and a sample-barcoded 5' primer. TCRdb's own reprocessing of the public reads used fastp at Q25 and MiXCR and kept productive beta chains. Entries are consolidated by CDR3 protein sequence, retaining the most common genes and DNA. The table for this sample lists approximately 1,000,000 distinct CDR3 sequences; more than 40% of them were counted only once. The ten largest clones capture approximately 19% of the sample. The sequenced sample was blood. The receptors originated from an older woman in good health.

The chain uses TRBV6-6 and TRBJ1-2; TRBD1 aligns across 7 bases. The germline gives CDR1 MNHNY, CDR2 SVGAGI (reference sequence). The V and J ends lost 6 bases and 1 base, in that order; junction bases with no gene match: 8. The CDR3 runs 15 residues. The CDR3 coding sequence is TGTGCCAGCAGACAACAGGGGACCGGTAACTATGGCTACACCTTC. It codes for CASRQQGTGNYGYTF.

The table lists this clonotype with a few counts. One base away lies a much larger clone, so this may be a sequencing read error. The chain combines TRBV9 with TRBJ2-7; a possible D gene is TRBD1 (5 bases). Trimming stripped 0 bases from V and 7 bases from J, with 20 bases between. In germline, CDR1 is SGDLS, CDR2 YYNGEE. The CDR3 totals 16 residues. Written as DNA, the CDR3 is TGTGCCAGCAGCGTAGCTTATAGGGGCCTATACAATGAGCAGTACTTC. Translation gives CASSVAYRGLYNEQYF.

The V gene is TRBV4-1, the J gene TRBJ2-3; 7 nucleotides line up with TRBD1. J lost 4 bases, V lost 3 bases, and 7 bases had no gene match. The germline CDR1 and CDR2 sequences are MGHRA and YSYEKL. The CDR3 sequence is 15 residues long. The CDR3, as DNA: TGCGCCAGCAGCCACGGAGACAGGGTCGCAGATACGCAGTATTTT. This sequence encodes CASSHGDRVADTQYF.

The CDR3 DNA sequence: TGTGCCAGCAGCTCCCCTGATCGGACAGGGATATACGAGCAGTACTTC. Translated, it gives CASSSPDRTGIYEQYF. This chain uses TRBV7-9 with TRBJ2-4; 8 bases line up with TRBD1. The last part of the DNA fits TRBJ2-7 better; the J call may be wrong. From germline, CDR1 is SEHNR and CDR2 FQNEAQ (reference sequence). The CDR3 runs 16 residues.

V is TRBV3-1 and J is TRBJ2-6; 10 nucleotides agree with TRBD1. CDR1 is LGHDT and CDR2 is YNNKEL in the germline V gene (reference sequence). Trimming removed 4 bases from V and 0 bases from J; junction bases left unmatched: 3. The CDR3 length is 17 residues. Written as DNA, the CDR3 is TGTGCCAGCAGCCCTAGGACAGGGGGCTCTGGGGCCAACGTCCTGACTTTC. Protein product: CASSPRTGGSGANVLTF.

The V call is TRBV5-4, the J call TRBJ2-7; TRBD2 aligns across 11 bases. The germline V gene has CDR1 SGHNT and CDR2 YYREEE (reference sequence). V lost 4 bases to trimming and J lost 7 bases; unmatched junction nucleotides: 13. The CDR3 loop spans 16 amino acids. CDR3 region: CASSPLPGTSGVEQYF. The DNA for the CDR3 is TGTGCCAGCAGCCCCCTCCCCGGGACTAGCGGCGTGGAGCAGTACTTC.

The rearrangement uses TRBV10-3 and TRBJ1-5; D might be TRBD1 (6 bases). The CDR3 is made up of 13 amino acids. Trimming removed 3 bases from V and 5 bases from J, with 8 bases in between. The germline V gene encodes CDR1 ENHRY and CDR2 SYGVKD. The CDR3 loop is CAISDQGYQPQHF. The CDR3 DNA sequence: TGTGCCATCAGTGATCAGGGGTATCAGCCCCAGCATTTT.

J is TRBJ1-6 and V is TRBV27, with D unresolved. Germline loops: CDR1 MNHEY, CDR2 SMNVEV (reference sequence). The CDR3 contains 16 residues. Deletions cut 2 bases from V and 0 bases from J, with 8 bases between. CDR3 residues: CASSLRKSSYNSPLHF. The CDR3, as DNA: TGTGCCAGCAGTTTACGAAAAAGCTCCTATAATTCACCCCTCCACTTT.

The chain has TRBV12-3 or TRBV12-4 and TRBJ1-5; 9 bases map to TRBD1. Trimming cost V 6 bases and J 7 bases; bases outside gene matches: 7. The CDR3 runs to 14 residues. CDR3 sequence reads: CASSIGTGRQPQHF. The CDR3 coding sequence is TGTGCCAGCAGCATAGGGACAGGGAGGCAGCCCCAGCATTTT.

This CDR3 is CASSLMAGAPGELFF. Here the CDR3 DNA reads TGTGCCAGCAGCTTAATGGCCGGGGCCCCCGGGGAGCTGTTTTTT. The V gene is TRBV7-3, the J gene TRBJ2-2; D tentatively reads TRBD1 or TRBD2 (5 bases each). The CDR3 covers 15 residues. V lost 1 base to trimming and J lost 6 bases, with 12 bases between them. Germline V gene data show CDR1 as SGHTA and CDR2 as FQGTGA.

This clonotype has just a few counts. The CDR3 is CASSGILGANVLTF. CDR3 DNA: TGTGCCAGCAGCGGGATATTAGGGGCCAACGTCCTGACTTTC. J is TRBJ2-6 and V is TRBV16; unclear D gene. The germline gives CDR1 KGHSY, CDR2 FQNENV. Trimming removed 5 bases at V and 4 bases at J, with 9 bases between. This CDR3 has 14 residues.

The chain employs TRBV15 and TRBJ2-7; D gene unclear. CDR1 is LNHNV and CDR2 is YYDKDF in the germline V gene (reference sequence). V lost 0 bases, J lost 3 bases, and 3 bases lay in between. The CDR3 has 12 residues. The CDR3 reads CATSRDYYEQYF. DNA for the CDR3: TGTGCCACCAGCAGAGATTACTACGAGCAGTACTTC.

The chain links TRBV7-2 to TRBJ2-7; no firm D call. With 7 bases removed from V and 0 bases from J, the gap between germline ends came to 10 bases. Germline CDR1 SGHTA, CDR2 FQGNSA. CDR3 length: 13 amino acids. The CDR3 is CASNFNPSYEQYF. The CDR3 DNA reads as TGTGCCAGCAACTTTAACCCCTCCTACGAGCAGTACTTC.

This clonotype was found a few times. The chain combines TRBV4-2 with TRBJ2-3; TRBD2 agrees at 14 bases. CDR1 is LGHNA, CDR2 YNFKEQ, per germline. The J segment lost 8 bases and the V segment lost 4 bases, leaving 8 bases of the junction unmatched. This CDR3 spans 16 amino acids. CDR3: CASSRGTSGSSGTQYF. In DNA form, the CDR3 reads TGTGCCAGCAGCCGCGGGACTAGCGGGAGTTCAGGTACGCAGTATTTT.

This clonotype has a handful of counts. The chain uses TRBV7-7 and TRBJ2-3; D may be TRBD1 (6 bases). The CDR3 extends over 14 amino acids. Germline assignment: CDR1 SSHAT and CDR2 FNYEAQ (reference sequence). Trimming removed 5 bases from V and 6 bases from J, with 15 bases in between. The CDR3, as DNA: TGTGCCAGCAGCCGTTCCCTAGGACAGGATACGCAGTATTTT. As protein: CASSRSLGQDTQYF.

The chain combines TRBV5-1 with TRBJ2-1; 8 bases align to TRBD2. The DNA end favors TRBJ2-7, so the J call may be wrong. There are 16 residues in the CDR3. Germline-derived CDR1 and CDR2 are SGHRS and YFSETQ. CDR3: CASSLVSGGPHNEQYF. CDR3 nucleotide sequence: TGCGCCAGCAGCTTGGTCTCGGGAGGGCCCCACAATGAGCAGTACTTC.

This clonotype was seen more than once but under ten times. The genes are TRBV19 and TRBJ2-7; no clear D gene. Trimming took off 9 bases at V and 0 bases at J, with 15 bases between the two ends. The CDR3 has 14 residues. Per germline, CDR1 LNHDA and CDR2 SQIVND (reference sequence). DNA for the CDR3: TGTGCCAGCTCCCAGGAGAGTGTCTCCTACGAGCAGTACTTC. Translated, it gives CASSQESVSYEQYF.

The DNA for the CDR3 is TGCAGTGCTAATGGGGCCCCGGGGGCCAAAAACATTCAGTACTTC. It translates to CSANGAPGAKNIQYF. The V and J genes are TRBV20-1 and TRBJ2-4; D possibly matches TRBD1 or TRBD2 (5 bases each). Germline CDR1 reads DFQATT; CDR2 reads SNEGSKA (reference sequence). The CDR3 consists of 15 residues. V dropped 4 bases and J dropped 1 base, with 14 bases sitting between them.

The CDR3 coding sequence is TGTGCCAGCAGCATGGGGGACAGCTCCTACGAGCAGTACTTC. Translation: CASSMGDSSYEQYF. The J gene is TRBJ2-7, the V gene TRBV5-6; TRBD1 agrees at 7 bases. The CDR3 has 14 amino acids. CDR1 SGHDT and CDR2 YYEEEE come from the germline V gene. V shed 4 bases, J shed 0 bases, and the junction held 4 bases outside the gene matches. Variable domain in full (rest from reference TRBV5-6 and TRBJ2-7): DAGVTQSPTHLIKTRGQQVTLRCSPKSGHDTVSWYQQALGQGPQFIFQYYEEEERQRGNFPDRFSGHQFPNYSSELNVNALLLGDSALYLCASSMGDSSYEQYFGPGTRLTVT.

This chain uses TRBV11-2 with TRBJ2-7, with 9 bases matching TRBD1. Germline V gene lookup returns CDR1 SGHAT and CDR2 FQNNGV. The ends lost 10 bases at V and 3 bases at J; junction bases unmatched: 10. The CDR3 runs to 14 residues. CDR3 bases: TGTGCCACTAGGGACAGGGTCCAAGACTACGAGCAGTACTTC. It yields the protein CATRDRVQDYEQYF.

Comment on this clonotype: The junction differs from germline at one of its ends, possibly a read error. As DNA, the CDR3 is TGCAGCGTCGAAGACAGGGCTGGCTATGGCTACACCTTC. This translates into CSVEDRAGYGYTF. V gene TRBV29-1 combines with J gene TRBJ1-2, with TRBD1 matching 7 bases. Germline loops: CDR1 SQVTM, CDR2 ANQGSEA. This CDR3 has 13 residues.

This clonotype has just one count. The CDR3 loop reads CSAQLAASTDTQYF. The CDR3 coding sequence is TGCAGTGCTCAACTAGCGGCGAGCACAGATACGCAGTATTTT. J is TRBJ2-3 and V is TRBV20-1; 8 bases fit TRBD2. This CDR3 has 14 residues. Germline V CDR1 and CDR2: DFQATT, SNEGSKA (reference sequence). The junction had 4 bases not matched to a gene; V was cut back by 5 bases and J by 0 bases.

This clonotype occurred a few times. The genes are TRBV29-1 and TRBJ1-2; TRBD1 matches at 10 bases. Losses at the gene ends were 0 bases for V and 6 bases for J; bases not matched to a gene: 1. CDR3 length: 13 residues. The germline CDR1 and CDR2 sequences are SQVTM and ANQGSEA. The CDR3 DNA reads TGCAGCGTTGAAGAGGGACAGGGGAATGGCTACACCTTC. As protein: CSVEEGQGNGYTF.

Of note for this clonotype: The CDR3 does not close with the conserved phenylalanine or tryptophan, likely indicating a read error. The DNA is omitted, as the CDR3 cannot be located on it reliably, and the CDR3 follows TCRdb's listing. V gene TRBV29-1 combines with J gene TRBJ2-7; the tabulated D call, TRBD2, remains unverified against the DNA. CDR1 and CDR2 from the germline V gene are SQVTM and ANQGSEA. The CDR3 is 8 amino acids long, termini counted. CDR3: CSVERGLA.

This clonotype was seen only a few times. This sequence joins TRBV7-2 and TRBJ2-5; the D gene could be TRBD1 or TRBD2 (5 bases each). Trimming cost V 4 bases and J 2 bases, with 11 bases left between them. The CDR3 is 14 amino acids. CDR1 is SGHTA and CDR2 is FQGNSA in the germline V gene. CDR3 DNA: TGTGCCAGCAGCTGGGACGGAAAACAAGAGACCCAGTACTTC. It yields the protein CASSWDGKQETQYF.

On this clonotype: This may stem from a read error, because a much larger clone lies one nucleotide away. The CDR3 DNA reads as TGCAGTGCTAAGTCACAGGGATGGTACGAGCAGTACTTC. Residues: CSAKSQGWYEQYF. The chain joins TRBV20-1 to TRBJ2-7; D perhaps matches TRBD1 (6 bases). V shed 4 bases and J shed 4 bases, with 14 bases lying between them. The germline V gene has CDR1 DFQATT and CDR2 SNEGSKA (reference sequence). This CDR3 contains 13 residues.

V gene TRBV6-6 combines with J gene TRBJ2-7, with TRBD2 identical over 13 bases. Per germline, CDR1 MNHNY and CDR2 SVGAGI (reference sequence). V lost 2 bases and J lost 6; bases outside the gene matches: 7. The CDR3 is 16 amino acids. The CDR3 region has the DNA TGTGCCAGCAGTTACGCAACCGGGACTAGCGGGGCCGAGCAGTACTTC. Protein sequence: CASSYATGTSGAEQYF.

The chain joins TRBV5-1 to TRBJ1-2; maybe TRBD1 (6 bases). The germline CDR1 and CDR2 sequences are SGHRS and YFSETQ. This CDR3 comprises 15 residues. The V end lost 3 bases, the J end lost 4 bases, and 16 bases lay between the germline ends. The CDR3 coding sequence is TGCGCCAGCAGCTCAAAACAACAGGGAGTCTATGGCTACACCTTC. This codes for CASSSKQQGVYGYTF.